Detailed here is one T cell receptor (beta chain). The data are from a study of human T cells and chemical hapten exposure. In TCRdb, the RACE reads were re-called with MiXCR into one record per CDR3 protein. The data contain approximately 40,000 distinct CDR3 sequences, roughly 3.3% of them singletons. CDR3 length: 14 amino acids. Trimming shortened V by 10 bases and J by 2 bases, and 15 bases separated the two germline ends. The germline CDR1 and CDR2 sequences are MNHEY and SVGEGT. Time point meaning: patch test 2, 6 weeks after DPC sensitization. The treatment is: therapeutic diphenylcyclopropenone sensitization with weekly scalp DPC.

The rearrangement links TRBV6-2 or TRBV6-3 to TRBJ2-1; tentatively, D is TRBD2 (7 bases). This clonotype originated in a man aged 35-49 years with alopecia areata. Some clones in this sample may be carry-over from other donors' samples. The source material was whole blood, sampled in connection with sensitization to the hapten diphenylcyclopropenone (DPC). This CDR3 is CATQGGGPYNEQFF. CDR3 coding DNA: TGTGCCACCCAAGGGGGGGGGCCCTACAATGAGCAGTTCTTC.